Listed below are T cell receptor beta chains from one sample, sequenced in a study of monozygotic twins with inflammatory bowel disease. For each CDR3 protein, TCRdb gives one entry from its re-call of the 5' RACE reads, without DNA. This listing includes 85,000 to 110,000 distinct CDR3 sequences. The specimen was blood. The receptor set was obtained from a human donor with ulcerative colitis or Crohn's disease, or a healthy co-twin of an affected twin (not recorded which). Each CDR3 is given with its conserved first and last residue.

len	v_gene	j_gene	CDR3aa
12	TRBV6-6	TRBJ1-2	CASTESDYGYTF
15	TRBV6-5	TRBJ1-6	CASSYVDRDDSPLHF
20	TRBV6-1	TRBJ2-7	CASSEALRGRAEPTTYEQYF
14	TRBV4-1	TRBJ1-1	CASSTGGGSTEAFF
13	TRBV6-5	TRBJ2-1	CASNGGSYNEQFF
13	TRBV30	TRBJ2-7	CAWAGLSSYEQYF
15	TRBV5-6	TRBJ1-4	CASSLRGPTNEKLFF
14	TRBV5-6	TRBJ2-7	CASSLMGTSYEQYF
15	TRBV5-1	TRBJ1-6	CASSRATGVNSPLHF
14	TRBV5-4	TRBJ1-3	CASSLDLSGNTIYF
14	TRBV4-2	TRBJ2-5	CASSQELLAGTQYF
15	TRBV7-9	TRBJ1-4	CASSIRTTGLEKLFF
15	TRBV6-1	TRBJ1-2	CASSHGQGGAYGYTF
15	TRBV6-2/TRBV6-3	TRBJ1-1	CASSPPTGSFTEAFF
12	TRBV6-5	TRBJ2-5	CASSTPQETQYF
12	TRBV2	TRBJ1-5	CASSGQGGPQHF
14	TRBV7-2	TRBJ1-5	CASSPGQHNQPQHF
15	TRBV18	TRBJ2-3	CASSPAGPWGDTQYF
18	TRBV5-1	TRBJ2-5	CASSFLFQGRGSSETQYF
13	TRBV25-1	TRBJ1-5	CASRGRGNQPQHF
15	TRBV5-6	TRBJ2-1	CASSPPGASGRGQFF
12	TRBV6-5	TRBJ2-1	CASRSDWSEQFF
14	TRBV20-1	TRBJ1-1	CSARDPGGGEEAFF
17	TRBV3-1	TRBJ2-3	CASSQPRRGGFADTQYF
16	TRBV19	TRBJ1-2	CASRPGLSGIYYGYTF
15	TRBV20-1	TRBJ1-6	CSASRGQGDNSPLHF
15	TRBV7-9	TRBJ2-1	CASSLVLAGDNEQFF
13	TRBV7-8	TRBJ2-7	CASTYRAVNEQYF
14	TRBV7-2	TRBJ1-6	CASSLGSDNSPLHF
12	TRBV7-9	TRBJ1-2	CASSLPGRGYTF
13	TRBV5-6	TRBJ2-1	CASRMTSGSIGFF
15	TRBV28	TRBJ2-6	CASSFAASGANVLTF
15	TRBV28	TRBJ2-3	CASSPWTGPTDTQYF
16	TRBV6-2/TRBV6-3	TRBJ2-7	CASRTLAGGPPYEQYF
13	TRBV7-9	TRBJ1-6	CASSPWLNSPLHF
16	TRBV30	TRBJ2-1	CAWSVGGVAGGREQFF
12	TRBV7-9	TRBJ2-7	CASSLLVYEQYF
15	TRBV4-3	TRBJ2-1	CASSQGRAGSDEQFF
16	TRBV9	TRBJ2-2	CASSVDRSANTGELFF
13	TRBV19	TRBJ2-3	CASKMWGLGTQYF
19	TRBV7-2	TRBJ2-1	CASSSLLAGGTGTSNEQFF
16	TRBV28	TRBJ2-5	CASRPNRAGGQETQYF
14	TRBV28	TRBJ2-3	CASNSIARADTQYF
12	TRBV6-5	TRBJ2-4	CASSYQGGLQYF
14	TRBV14	TRBJ2-7	CASSPTGGSGEQYF
16	TRBV7-8	TRBJ2-3	CASSTFQGQLSDTQYF
16	TRBV18	TRBJ2-7	CASSPQTRESMFEQYF
13	TRBV20-1	TRBJ2-7	CSAKLAGVGEQYF
14	TRBV12-3/TRBV12-4	TRBJ1-1	CASSLSPPTTEAFF
13	TRBV18	TRBJ2-3	CASSPRDTDTQYF
15	TRBV4-1	TRBJ2-3	CASSSSTASTDTQYF
15	TRBV6-2/TRBV6-3	TRBJ2-3	CASSYLQGGTDTQYF
18	TRBV10-3	TRBJ2-1	CAISDPPSGTNSYNEQFF
14	TRBV5-1	TRBJ1-2	CASSLAANRGGYTF
12	TRBV7-2	TRBJ2-7	CASSPGFHEQYF
16	TRBV24-1	TRBJ2-1	CATSETGVAPYNEQFF
14	TRBV4-3	TRBJ2-5	CASSQDFLRETQYF
14	TRBV12-3/TRBV12-4	TRBJ2-3	CASIIAGGGDTQYF
17	TRBV5-1	TRBJ1-1	CASSPETSDRGQGEAFF
13	TRBV6-4	TRBJ1-1	CASSDSDNTEAFF